This TCR beta chain was identified during a study of response to subunit inactivated influenza vaccine. TCRdb ran MiXCR on the RT-PCR reads and lists one entry per CDR3 protein. The sample has roughly 500,000 distinct CDR3 sequences, 16% seen once. This clonotype occurred a few times. Antigen unknown. The CDR3 length is 14 residues. The V end was cut by 3 bases, the J end by 4 bases, with 12 bases between. From germline, CDR1 is KGHSH and CDR2 LQKENI. Study results and caveats: With each seasonal influenza vaccination, the authors suggested, few new T cells are recruited.

The J gene is TRBJ1-2, the V gene TRBV18; D unresolved. This specimen consisted of CD4+ T cells sorted from PBMCs, obtained about 23 months after vaccination. The sequence was obtained from a man in his fifties or sixties who received an inactivated influenza vaccine. In DNA, the CDR3 is TGTGCCAGCTCACCGGAGGGCTTCGGCTATGGCTACACCTTC. Its protein product is CASSPEGFGYGYTF.